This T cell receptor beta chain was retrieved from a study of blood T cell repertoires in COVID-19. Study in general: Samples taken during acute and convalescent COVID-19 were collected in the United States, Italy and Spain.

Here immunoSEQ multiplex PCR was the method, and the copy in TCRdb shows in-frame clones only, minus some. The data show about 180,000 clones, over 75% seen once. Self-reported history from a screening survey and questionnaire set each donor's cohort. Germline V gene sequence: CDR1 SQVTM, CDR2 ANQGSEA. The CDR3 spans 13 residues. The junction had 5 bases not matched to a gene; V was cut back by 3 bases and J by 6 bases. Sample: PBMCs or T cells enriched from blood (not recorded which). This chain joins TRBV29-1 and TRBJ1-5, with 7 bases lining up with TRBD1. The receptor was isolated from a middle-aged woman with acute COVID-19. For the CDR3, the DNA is TGCAGCGTTGAGGGGGCAGGGGGTCAGCCCCAGCATTTT. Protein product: CSVEGAGGQPQHF.